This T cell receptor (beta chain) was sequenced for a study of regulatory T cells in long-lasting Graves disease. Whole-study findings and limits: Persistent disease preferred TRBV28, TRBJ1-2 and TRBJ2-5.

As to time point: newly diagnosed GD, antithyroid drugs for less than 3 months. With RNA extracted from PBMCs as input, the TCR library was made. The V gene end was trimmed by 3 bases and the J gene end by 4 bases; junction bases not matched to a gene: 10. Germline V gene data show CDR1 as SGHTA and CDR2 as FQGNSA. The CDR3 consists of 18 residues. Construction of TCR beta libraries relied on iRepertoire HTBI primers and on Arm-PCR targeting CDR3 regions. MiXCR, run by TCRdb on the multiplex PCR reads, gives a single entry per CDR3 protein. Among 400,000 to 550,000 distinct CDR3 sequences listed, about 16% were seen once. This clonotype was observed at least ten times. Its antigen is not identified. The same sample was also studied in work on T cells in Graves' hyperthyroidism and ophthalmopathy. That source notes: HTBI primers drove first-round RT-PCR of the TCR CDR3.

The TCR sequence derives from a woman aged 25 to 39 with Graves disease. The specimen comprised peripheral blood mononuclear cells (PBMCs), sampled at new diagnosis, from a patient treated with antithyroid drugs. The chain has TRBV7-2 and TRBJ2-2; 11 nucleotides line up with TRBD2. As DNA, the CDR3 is TGTGCCAGCAGCTTTGTGATAGCGGGAGGGCGGAGCACCGGGGAGCTGTTTTTT. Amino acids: CASSFVIAGGRSTGELFF.